Shown below are 20 T cell receptor beta chains from a single sample sequenced in a study of cytomegalovirus exposure and HLA in healthy donors. PCR used 60 Vbeta primers and 13 Jbeta primers. Measured with immunoSEQ multiplex PCR; TCRdb has only the in-frame clones, and not every one. The data contain around 150,000 clones, over 65% of them seen just once; the ten biggest clones take up over 6%. Sequenced material: PBMCs. The origin of the receptors is a middle-aged man in good health and CMV-seropositive.

The chain employs TRBV20-1 and TRBJ2-7, with 7 bases matching TRBD1. From germline, CDR1 is DFQATT and CDR2 SNEGSKA (reference sequence). V was pared by 5 bases and J by 4 bases, with 2 bases of the junction left unmatched. This CDR3 spans 11 amino acids. In DNA, the CDR3 is TGCAGTGCTGGGACAGAATACGAGCAGTACTTC. It is translated as CSAGTEYEQYF.

This chain connects TRBV6-5 to TRBJ1-5; 8 bases line up with TRBD1. Germline CDR1 reads MNHEY; CDR2 reads SVGAGI. The CDR3 is 14 residues long. The J segment lost 6 bases and the V segment lost 6 bases, leaving 7 bases of the junction unmatched. In DNA form, the CDR3 reads TGTGCCAGCAGCCCGACAGGGGCGGGTCAGCCCCAGCATTTT. Translating gives CASSPTGAGQPQHF.

This clone turned up a few times. The chain employs TRBV2 and TRBJ2-5, with TRBD1 matching over 10 bases. Germline V gives CDR1 SNHLY, CDR2 FYNNEI. The CDR3 is 14 amino acids. After removal of 7 bases from V and 3 bases from J, the junction contained 5 bases not matched to a gene. The CDR3 is CASKTGTGEETQYF. The CDR3 DNA sequence: TGTGCCAGCAAAACCGGGACAGGGGAAGAGACCCAGTACTTC. The full variable domain, with the rest looked up from reference TRBV2 and TRBJ2-5, is EPEVTQTPSHQVTQMGQEVILRCVPISNHLYFYWYRQILGQKVEFLVSFYNNEISEKSEIFDDQFSVERPDGSNFTLKIRSTKLEDSAMYFCASKTGTGEETQYFGPGTRLLVL.

This clone was seen more than once but under ten times. The chain employs TRBV5-6 and TRBJ2-1; 7 nucleotides align to TRBD1. There are 14 residues in the CDR3. Germline CDR1 reads SGHDT; CDR2 reads YYEEEE. The V gene end was trimmed by 4 bases and the J gene end by 7 bases; junction bases not matched to a gene: 8. Here the CDR3 DNA reads TGTGCCAGCAGCCCTACAGGGGTAGGGAATGAGCAGTTCTTC. As protein: CASSPTGVGNEQFF.

This rearrangement joins TRBV7-2 to TRBJ2-5, with D hard to call. Germline CDR1 and CDR2: SGHTA and FQGNSA. Trimming removed 5 bases from V and 5 bases from J, with 15 bases in between. The length of the CDR3 is 14 residues. This chain's CDR3 is CASSTRPRLETQYF. The DNA for the CDR3 is TGTGCCAGCAGCACCCGACCGAGACTGGAGACCCAGTACTTC.

The chain uses TRBV27 and TRBJ2-7; TRBD2 agrees at 8 bases. The junction had 9 bases not matched to a gene; V was cut back by 2 bases and J by 0 bases. Germline V gene lookup returns CDR1 MNHEY and CDR2 SMNVEV (reference sequence). The CDR3 has 17 residues. CDR3 region: CASSLRGRGGSSYEQYF. In nucleotides, the CDR3 is TGTGCCAGCAGTTTAAGGGGACGGGGGGGAAGCTCCTACGAGCAGTACTTC.

This chain uses TRBV6-1 with TRBJ2-7; 9 nucleotides line up with TRBD1. CDR1 and CDR2 (germline): MNHNS, SASEGT. This CDR3 has 14 residues. Trimming cost V 4 bases and J 2 bases; bases outside gene matches: 3. The CDR3 here is CASSARDRAYEQYF. DNA of the CDR3: TGTGCCAGCAGTGCCCGGGACAGGGCCTACGAGCAGTACTTC.

This clone turned up a few times. The chain employs TRBV7-9 and TRBJ1-2; possible D gene TRBD1, 6 bases. Trimming cost V 5 bases and J 5 bases, with 15 bases left between them. CDR3 length equals 14 residues. Germline CDR1 reads SEHNR; CDR2 reads FQNEAQ (reference sequence). In DNA form, the CDR3 reads TGTGCCAGCAGCCCCGTCGGGGGGCCTTATGGCTACACCTTC. Protein product: CASSPVGGPYGYTF.

The gene calls are TRBV6-6 and TRBJ2-7, with D perhaps TRBD1 (7 bases). Germline-derived CDR1 and CDR2 are MNHNY and SVGAGI (reference sequence). The CDR3 loop spans 15 amino acids. V gave up 10 bases and J gave up 2 bases, with 21 bases separating them. DNA of the CDR3: TGTGCCACCAACAGGAGGGGGCAGAGGGCCTACGAGCAGTACTTC. Translating gives CATNRRGQRAYEQYF.

The genes are TRBV5-6 and TRBJ1-1; D is uncertain. Germline assignment: CDR1 SGHDT and CDR2 YYEEEE. The V end lost 0 bases, the J end lost 1 base, and 7 bases lay between the germline ends. The CDR3 runs 14 residues. This chain's CDR3 is CASSLAVPNTEAFF. CDR3 nucleotide sequence: TGTGCCAGCAGCTTGGCGGTCCCGAACACTGAAGCTTTCTTT.

The V call is TRBV4-3, the J call TRBJ1-5; D ambiguous. Trimming left V 1 base short and J 8 bases short, with 18 bases between. Looked up from germline, CDR1 is LGHNA and CDR2 is YSLEER. CDR3 length: 16 amino acids. CDR3 nucleotide sequence: TGCGCCAGCAGCCAAGGCGAGGGAACCTTCGGGGAGCCCCAGCATTTT. It translates to CASSQGEGTFGEPQHF.

The sample holds a few counts of this clone. The rearrangement joins TRBV27 to TRBJ2-7, with 7 bases aligning to TRBD1. The CDR3 covers 15 residues. V shed 6 bases, J shed 0 bases, and the junction held 8 bases outside the gene matches. From germline, CDR1 is MNHEY and CDR2 SMNVEV (reference sequence). This CDR3 reads CASSHRGQSSYEQYF. CDR3 coding DNA: TGTGCCAGCAGCCACAGGGGCCAAAGCTCCTACGAGCAGTACTTC.

This clone came up a few times. The J gene is TRBJ2-2, the V gene TRBV11-2, with D unclear. Between the trimmed V and J ends, which lost 2 bases and 5 bases, there was a span of 6 bases. Germline CDR1 and CDR2: SGHAT and FQNNGV. This CDR3 comprises 13 residues. Written as DNA, the CDR3 is TGTGCCAGCAGCTTATTTGAGACCGGGGAGCTGTTTTTT. It codes for CASSLFETGELFF. Full variable domain (remainder filled in from reference TRBV11-2 and TRBJ2-2): EAGVAQSPRYKIIEKRQSVAFWCNPISGHATLYWYQQILGQGPKLLIQFQNNGVVDDSQLPKDRFSAERLKGVDSTLKIQPAKLEDSAVYLCASSLFETGELFFGEGSRLTVL.

The V call is TRBV19, the J call TRBJ2-7; 7 bases line up with TRBD1. There are 15 residues in the CDR3. V gave up 5 bases and J gave up 2 bases; unmatched junction bases: 9. Germline V gene lookup returns CDR1 LNHDA and CDR2 SQIVND (reference sequence). CDR3 sequence reads: CASSHDWDSTYEQYF. The CDR3 region has the DNA TGTGCCAGTAGTCATGATTGGGACAGCACCTACGAGCAGTACTTC.

The CDR3 loop is CSVGQGNEQYF. The CDR3 DNA follows: TGCAGCGTTGGACAGGGAAACGAGCAGTACTTC. The chain carries TRBV29-1 and TRBJ2-7; the match to TRBD1 covers 7 bases. Germline-derived CDR1 and CDR2 are SQVTM and ANQGSEA. V lost 4 bases to trimming and J lost 5 bases; unmatched junction nucleotides: 2. The CDR3 length is 11 residues.

Here the CDR3 DNA reads TGCAGTGCCGACTGGCACAATGAGCAGTTCTTC. It yields the protein CSADWHNEQFF. This chain links TRBV20-1 with TRBJ2-1, with D unclear. The CDR3 covers 11 residues. The V gene lost 6 bases and the J gene lost 5 bases, with 8 bases spanning the gap. Germline CDR1 reads DFQATT; CDR2 reads SNEGSKA (reference sequence).

CDR3 loop: CASSARGRGDAEAFF. The CDR3 DNA reads TGTGCCAGCAGTGCCCGCGGCAGGGGCGACGCTGAAGCTTTCTTT. The chain employs TRBV6-1 and TRBJ1-1; D might be TRBD1 (6 bases). V was cut by 4 bases and J by 6 bases, with 18 bases left in between. CDR1 is MNHNS and CDR2 is SASEGT in the germline V gene. This CDR3 is 15 amino acids long.

J is TRBJ2-3 and V is TRBV9; TRBD1 matches at 10 bases. The ends lost 3 bases at V and 3 bases at J; junction bases unmatched: 1. The CDR3 runs 14 residues. CDR1 is SGDLS and CDR2 is YYNGEE in the germline V gene. The CDR3 DNA is TGTGCCAGCAGCGGGGGACAGGGGACAGATACGCAGTATTTT. Residues: CASSGGQGTDTQYF.

The rearrangement uses TRBV2 and TRBJ2-1, with a possible D match to TRBD1 (6 bases). Germline V lookup: CDR1 SNHLY, CDR2 FYNNEI. The V gene lost 5 bases and the J gene lost 6 bases, with 29 bases spanning the gap. The CDR3 extends over 19 amino acids. The CDR3 coding sequence is TGTGCCAGCAGTCGGTATTTCGGTTGGGGGCAGGGGACGGTCAATGAGCAGTTCTTC. Amino acids: CASSRYFGWGQGTVNEQFF.

CDR3 sequence: CASSGGQGADVAFF. DNA of the CDR3: TGCGCCAGCAGCGGTGGACAGGGGGCAGATGTAGCTTTCTTT. V is TRBV5-1 and J is TRBJ1-1; 11 bases map to TRBD1. CDR3 size: 14 residues. V trimming: 4 bases; J trimming: 10 bases; junction bases outside the gene matches: 9. Looked up from germline, CDR1 is SGHRS and CDR2 is YFSETQ. Supplemented by reference TRBV5-1 and TRBJ1-1, the full variable domain reads KAGVTQTPRYLIKTRGQQVTLSCSPISGHRSVSWYQQTPGQGLQFLFEYFSETQRNKGNFPGRFSGRQFSNSRSEMNVSTLELGDSALYLCASSGGQGADVAFFGQGTRLTVV.